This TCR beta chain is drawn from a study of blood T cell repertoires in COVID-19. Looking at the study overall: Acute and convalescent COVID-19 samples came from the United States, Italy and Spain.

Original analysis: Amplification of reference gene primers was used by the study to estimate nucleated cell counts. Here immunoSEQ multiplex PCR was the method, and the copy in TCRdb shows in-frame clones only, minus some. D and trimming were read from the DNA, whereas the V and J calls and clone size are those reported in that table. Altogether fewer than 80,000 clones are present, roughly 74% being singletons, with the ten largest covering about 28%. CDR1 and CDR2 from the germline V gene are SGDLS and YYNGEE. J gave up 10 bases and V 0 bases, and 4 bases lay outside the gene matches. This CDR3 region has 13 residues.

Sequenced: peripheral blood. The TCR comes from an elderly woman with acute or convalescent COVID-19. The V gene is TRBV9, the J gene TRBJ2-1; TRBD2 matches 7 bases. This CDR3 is CASSVVYSGEQFF. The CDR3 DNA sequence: TGTGCCAGCAGCGTAGTGTATAGCGGGGAGCAGTTCTTC.